This is a list of T cell receptor beta chains from one sample in a study of blood T cell repertoires in COVID-19. TCRdb's table, derived via immunoSEQ multiplex PCR, lists solely in-frame clones and lacks some. The profile shows 350,000 to 500,000 clones, roughly 84% of them singletons. The sequenced sample was PBMCs or T cells enriched from blood (not recorded which). The receptors derive from a woman younger than 35 who had been exposed to COVID-19. Both conserved end residues are trimmed from each CDR3. The order of the fields is J gene, V gene, CDR3 protein.

>TRBJ2-5|TRBV5-8
ASSLRGVGTQY
>TRBJ2-3|TRBV4-1
ASSLLAGGSTDTQY
>TRBJ2-1|TRBV12-5
ASGAGPSYNEQF
>TRBJ2-7|TRBV4-2
ASSQETGAYEQY
>TRBJ1-3|TRBV7-8
ASSTRTIFSGNTIY
>TRBJ2-1|TRBV28
ASGETGNSNEQF
>TRBJ1-1|TRBV10-3
AISQQGVAEAF
>TRBJ1-4|TRBV29-1
SVEKGTGLGKLF
>TRBJ2-7|TRBV5-1
ASSLVSGLAGDYEQY
>TRBJ2-3|TRBV3-1/TRBV3-2
ASSQDFLATTDTQY
>TRBJ2-3|TRBV4-2
ASSQEAGGVTDTQY
>TRBJ2-1|TRBV24-1
ATSDYSGEGLDEQF
>TRBJ2-7|TRBV19
ASSPGGLAGGFYEQY
>TRBJ1-2|TRBV4-3
ASSQSSGGHYGYT
>TRBJ2-7|TRBV29-1
SGGTDNEQY
>TRBJ1-4|TRBV7-2
ASRYGPGGTNEKLF